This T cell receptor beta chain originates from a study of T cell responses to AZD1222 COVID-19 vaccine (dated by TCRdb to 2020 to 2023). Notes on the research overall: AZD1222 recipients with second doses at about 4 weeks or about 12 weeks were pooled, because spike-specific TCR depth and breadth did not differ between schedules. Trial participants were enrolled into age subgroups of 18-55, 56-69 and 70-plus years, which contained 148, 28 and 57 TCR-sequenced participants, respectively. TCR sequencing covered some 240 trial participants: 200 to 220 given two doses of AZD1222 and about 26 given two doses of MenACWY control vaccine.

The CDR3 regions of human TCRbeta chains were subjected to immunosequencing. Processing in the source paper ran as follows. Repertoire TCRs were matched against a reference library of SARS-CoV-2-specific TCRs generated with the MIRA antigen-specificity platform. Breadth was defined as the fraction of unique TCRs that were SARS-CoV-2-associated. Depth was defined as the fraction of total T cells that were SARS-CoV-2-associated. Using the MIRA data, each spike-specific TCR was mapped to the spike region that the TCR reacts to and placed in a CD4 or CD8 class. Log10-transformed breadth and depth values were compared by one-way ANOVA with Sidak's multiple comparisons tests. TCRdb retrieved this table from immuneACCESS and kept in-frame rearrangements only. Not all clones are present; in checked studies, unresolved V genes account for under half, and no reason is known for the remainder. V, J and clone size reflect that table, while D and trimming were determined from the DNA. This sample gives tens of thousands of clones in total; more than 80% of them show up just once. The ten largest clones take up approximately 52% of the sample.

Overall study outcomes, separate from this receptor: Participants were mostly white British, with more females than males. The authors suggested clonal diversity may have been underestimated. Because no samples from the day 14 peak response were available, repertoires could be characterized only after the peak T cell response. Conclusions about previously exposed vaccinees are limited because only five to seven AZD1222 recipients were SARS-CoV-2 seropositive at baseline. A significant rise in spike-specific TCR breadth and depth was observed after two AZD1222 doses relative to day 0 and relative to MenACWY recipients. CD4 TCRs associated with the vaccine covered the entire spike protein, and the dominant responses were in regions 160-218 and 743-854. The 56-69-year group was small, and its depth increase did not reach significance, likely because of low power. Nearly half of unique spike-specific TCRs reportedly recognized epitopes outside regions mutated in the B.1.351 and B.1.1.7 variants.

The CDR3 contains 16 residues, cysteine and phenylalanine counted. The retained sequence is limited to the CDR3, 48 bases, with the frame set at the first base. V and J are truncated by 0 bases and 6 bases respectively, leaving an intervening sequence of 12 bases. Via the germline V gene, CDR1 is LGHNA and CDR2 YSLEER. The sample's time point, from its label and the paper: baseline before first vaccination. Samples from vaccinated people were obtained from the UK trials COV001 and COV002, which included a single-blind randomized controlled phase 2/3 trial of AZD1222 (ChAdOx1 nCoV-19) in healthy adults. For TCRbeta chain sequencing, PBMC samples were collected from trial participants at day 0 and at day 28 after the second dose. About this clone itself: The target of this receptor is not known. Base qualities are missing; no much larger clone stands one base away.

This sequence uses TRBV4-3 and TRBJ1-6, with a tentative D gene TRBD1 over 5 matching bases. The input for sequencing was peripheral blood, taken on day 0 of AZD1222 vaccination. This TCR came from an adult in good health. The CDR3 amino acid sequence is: CASSQEGGTGNSPLHF. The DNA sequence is TGCGCCAGCAGCCAAGAGGGGGGAACCGGTAATTCACCCCTCCACTTT.